This TCR beta chain was found in a study of shared clonotypes between healthy human individuals (TCRdb year 2020). Study-level background: Three men and two women, aged 18 to 49 years, made up the cohort. Between about 0.8 and 9.5 billion PBMCs per donor were obtained by leukapheresis. To estimate repertoire size and how much clonotype sharing occurs between individuals, the study deeply sequenced the blood TCR repertoires of roughly 5 healthy adults. For each donor, CD4 naive and CD4 memory were each run on three plates, CD8 naive on two plates, and CD8 memory on one plate. To increase sequencing depth and limit assay-specific biases, different laboratories used diverse techniques to prepare libraries and sequence TCR repertoires. Here is what the overall study found, with its caveats: Sharing across a few donors was observed for approximately 5% of naive CD4, about 3.2% of naive CD8, roughly 2.3% of memory CD4, and 0.4% of memory CD8 clonotypes. Sampling was restricted to blood, and TCR repertoires in tissue are likely to differ from TCR repertoires in blood. The genetic and exposure-history diversity represented was limited by the small number of donors. Clonotypes shared by all four sorted-subset donors showed higher generation probabilities than non-shared clonotypes. Even with the large sequencing depth, rarefaction of the sorted-subset datasets indicated that sequencing was incomplete. Based on pairwise subsampling, the degree of clonotype sharing among donors was expected to be affected by sequencing depth. Larger estimated clonotype richness was generally found for naive subsets than for memory subsets.

CD8 naive samples were CD45RO-negative cells positively selected for CCR7, giving a CD45RA+CCR7+ population that excluded TemRA cells. The donors were healthy, HIV-negative adults who had no recently reported acute infections or vaccinations. Only Caucasian adults living in Nashville, Tennessee, USA were represented among the donors. After blood collection by leukapheresis, PBMCs were isolated using Ficoll-Histopaque density gradient centrifugation and then cryopreserved in the vapor phase of liquid nitrogen. Purity and quantity of every magnetically sorted T cell population were checked by analytical flow cytometry. Genomic DNA was isolated from each sorted fraction and quantified by UV absorbance on a Nanodrop 2000c. Using the deep immunoSEQ assay, TCR CDR3 regions were amplified from genomic DNA by multiplex PCR. For each cell subset, the extracted genomic DNA was distributed evenly across all wells of several immunoSEQ 96-well plates, and each plate served as one replicate. Each replicate PCR for sorted subsets received roughly 0.2 ug genomic DNA, equal to some 32,000 T cell genomes. The purified libraries were quantified using a Qubit 3.0 fluorometer, sized with a Bioanalyzer 2100, and then quantified again using the KAPA Library Quantification kit. Every immunoSEQ 96-well plate was sequenced on a separate single-read 150-cycle Illumina NextSeq 550 flow cell. In the original analysis: Because only junctional sequences without quality scores were contained in the immunoSEQ output, filtering matching that applied to full-length reads could not be performed. Sequences were annotated with PyIR, a Python wrapper for IgBLAST v1.9, using IMGT germline references to assign V/J genes and CDR3. Reads were removed for weak V/J assignments (E-value above 1e-6), missing CDR3, stop codons, out-of-frame junctions, or ambiguous translated residues. V3J clonotypes were defined as sequences sharing an identical inferred V gene, J gene, and CDR3 amino acid sequence. The percentage overlap between two repertoires was calculated by dividing the number of shared unique clonotypes by the size of the smaller repertoire. RTK rarefaction, the Chao1 estimator, and Recon v2.1 estimates of unobserved clonotypes were used to assess repertoire richness. OLGA was used to compute generation probabilities for all TCRbeta clonotypes that the gDNA method yielded from a handful of donors. The table was pulled from immuneACCESS by TCRdb, which kept in-frame rearrangements only. Such tables lose some clones; where checked, under half of the loss comes from unresolved V genes, and the rest has no known cause. For V, J and clone size, that table is used; D and trimming come from the DNA. Counted in this sample were over 2,000,000 clones; roughly 93% of them appeared once. More than 1.5% of the sample is in the top ten clones.

The CDR3 covers 15 residues, taking in both the cysteine and the phenylalanine. Only the CDR3 DNA is retained, 45 bases long and in frame from the first base. The germline V gene provides CDR1 SQVTM and CDR2 ANQGSEA. V is clipped by 4 bases and J by 6 bases, and the sequence between their germline boundaries is 21 bases long. A remark on this clone: Its antigen has not been determined. No clone much larger than this one lies a single base away; base qualities are absent.

The sequence is built from TRBV29-1 and TRBJ1-2; the best D guess is TRBD1, with 5 bases matching. Material: naive CD8+ T cells from PBMCs. The cell subset or site label corresponds to: CD45RA+CCR7+. The clonotype was recovered from a man in his late teens or twenties in good health. Some clones in this sample may be carry-over from other donors' samples. The nucleotide sequence is TGCAGCGTTGCCGGAGGGGCAGACGGGGTGGATGGCTACACCTTC. It codes for CSVAGGADGVDGYTF.